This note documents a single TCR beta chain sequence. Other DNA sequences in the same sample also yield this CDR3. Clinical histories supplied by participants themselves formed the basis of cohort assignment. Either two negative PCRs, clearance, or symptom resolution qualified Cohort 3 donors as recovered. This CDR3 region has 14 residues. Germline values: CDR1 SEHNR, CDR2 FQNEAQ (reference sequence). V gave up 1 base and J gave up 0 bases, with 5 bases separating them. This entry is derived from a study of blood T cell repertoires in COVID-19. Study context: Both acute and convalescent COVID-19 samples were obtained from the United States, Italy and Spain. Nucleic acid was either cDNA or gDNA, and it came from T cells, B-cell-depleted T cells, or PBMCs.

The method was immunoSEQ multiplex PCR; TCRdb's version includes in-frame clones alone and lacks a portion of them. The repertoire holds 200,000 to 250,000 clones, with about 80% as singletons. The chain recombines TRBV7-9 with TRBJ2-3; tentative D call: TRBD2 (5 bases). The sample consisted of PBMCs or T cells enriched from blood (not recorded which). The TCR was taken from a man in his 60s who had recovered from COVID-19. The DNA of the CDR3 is TGTGCCAGCAGCTTAGGACTAAGCACAGATACGCAGTATTTT. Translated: CASSLGLSTDTQYF.